This passage covers 12 T cell receptor beta chains from one sample sequenced in a study of blood T cell repertoires in COVID-19. The table came from immunoSEQ multiplex PCR; TCRdb's copy has only in-frame clones and leaves some out. The sample carries fewer than 70,000 clones, 75% to 90% recorded once. The sequenced sample was peripheral blood. The origin of the receptors is a woman in her sixties or seventies with active COVID-19.

The sample holds a few counts of this clone. The rearrangement uses TRBV3-1 (or the pseudogene TRBV3-2) and TRBJ2-1; TRBD2 matches at 9 bases. This CDR3 is 14 amino acids long. After removal of 1 base from V and 8 bases from J, the junction contained 3 bases not matched to a gene. Germline lookup yields CDR1 LGHDT and CDR2 YNNKEL (reference sequence). The CDR3 DNA sequence: TGTGCCAGCAGCCAAGGTAGCGGGAGCTATGAGCAGTTCTTC. Translating it yields CASSQGSGSYEQFF.

This chain joins TRBV16 and TRBJ1-4; TRBD1 might be the D (5 bases). Germline V CDR1 and CDR2: KGHSY, FQNENV. This CDR3 is built from 15 residues. Trimming pared 7 bases from V and 5 bases from J, leaving 17 bases between. The CDR3 coding sequence is TGTGCCAGCACGTCAACGCAGGGTAAAAATGAAAAACTGTTTTTT. Residues: CASTSTQGKNEKLFF.

CDR3 coding DNA: TGTGCCAGCAGTGATCCCCTCGGGAGAATGGACATTCAGTACTTC. Protein: CASSDPLGRMDIQYF. The rearrangement uses TRBV2 and TRBJ2-4; a possible D gene is TRBD2 (6 bases). This CDR3 is 15 amino acids long. CDR1 is SNHLY and CDR2 is FYNNEI in the germline V gene. Trimming left V 3 bases short and J 8 bases short, with 17 bases between.

This chain joins TRBV28 and TRBJ2-2; 9 nucleotides agree with TRBD2. CDR1 and CDR2 (germline): MDHEN, SYDVKM. V lost 3 bases and J lost 5; bases outside the gene matches: 22. The CDR3 is 21 amino acids. The CDR3: CASSFYPMEGREGLRTGELFF. The CDR3 nucleotides read TGTGCCAGCAGTTTCTACCCGATGGAGGGGCGGGAGGGCCTAAGAACCGGGGAGCTGTTTTTT.

The chain recombines TRBV28 with TRBJ1-2; D possibly corresponds to TRBD1 (6 bases). Germline V gene data show CDR1 as MDHEN and CDR2 as SYDVKM. The CDR3 length is 14 residues. Trimming removed 6 bases from V and 2 bases from J, with 13 bases in between. The CDR3 here is CASRSGGSNYGYTF. CDR3 in DNA: TGTGCCAGCAGGTCGGGGGGCTCCAACTATGGCTACACCTTC.

This chain joins TRBV14 and TRBJ2-3, with 13 bases that match TRBD2. Trimming took 2 bases from V and 2 from J; bases not matched to a gene: 7. The germline V gene encodes CDR1 SGHDN and CDR2 FVKESK. CDR3 length: 18 amino acids. The CDR3 nucleotides are TGTGCCAGCAGCCAACCGCCGGGACTAGCGGGATACACAGATACGCAGTATTTT. This encodes CASSQPPGLAGYTDTQYF.

The rearrangement links TRBV9 to TRBJ2-1, with D hard to call. This CDR3 is built from 15 residues. The V end was cut by 3 bases, the J end by 5 bases, with 15 bases between. CDR1 SGDLS and CDR2 YYNGEE come from the germline V gene. CDR3 nucleotide sequence: TGTGCCAGCAGCGGATCCCTGGGCCTAAACAATGAGCAGTTCTTC. Amino acids: CASSGSLGLNNEQFF. Combining the CDR3 with reference TRBV9 and TRBJ2-1 gives the whole variable domain DSGVTQTPKHLITATGQRVTLRCSPRSGDLSVYWYQQSLDQGLQFLIQYYNGEERAKGNILERFSAQQFPDLHSELNLSSLELGDSALYFCASSGSLGLNNEQFFGPGTRLTVL.

V is TRBV5-6 and J is TRBJ2-3; D remains unclear. V gave up 1 base and J gave up 4 bases, with 4 bases separating them. The CDR3 totals 12 residues. Germline CDR1 SGHDT, CDR2 YYEEEE. CDR3 amino acids: CASSLRADTQYF. As DNA, the CDR3 is TGTGCCAGCAGCTTGCGGGCAGATACGCAGTATTTT.

This clone has only one observation. The chain uses TRBV2 and TRBJ2-3, with 8 positions matching TRBD2. Germline V gene data show CDR1 as SNHLY and CDR2 as FYNNEI. CDR3 size: 14 residues. V shed 3 bases and J 3 bases; nucleotides not matched to a gene: 2. The CDR3 reads CASSDKRETDTQYF. In nucleotides, the CDR3 is TGTGCCAGCAGTGACAAGCGGGAGACAGATACGCAGTATTTT.

V is TRBV12-3 or TRBV12-4 and J is TRBJ2-7; perhaps TRBD1 as D (6 bases). V was pared by 8 bases and J by 4 bases, with 9 bases between. The CDR3 consists of 11 residues. CDR3 DNA sequence: TGTGCCAGCCTACAGGGTTACGAGCAGTACTTC. Translated: CASLQGYEQYF.

The J gene is TRBJ2-7, the V gene TRBV19, with 9 bases aligning to TRBD1. The ends lost 4 bases at V and 4 bases at J; junction bases unmatched: 8. The germline gives CDR1 LNHDA, CDR2 SQIVND (reference sequence). This CDR3 contains 15 residues. CDR3 region: CASSNQGQGSYEQYF. In DNA, the CDR3 is TGTGCCAGTAGTAATCAGGGACAGGGAAGTTACGAGCAGTACTTC.

The chain joins TRBV15 to TRBJ2-1; D is undetermined. Between the trimmed V and J ends, which lost 0 bases and 5 bases, there was a span of 14 bases. CDR3 length: 16 amino acids. From germline, CDR1 is LNHNV and CDR2 YYDKDF (reference sequence). CDR3 in amino acids: CATSRDGESTNNEQFF. As DNA, the CDR3 is TGTGCCACCAGCAGAGATGGAGAGTCCACAAACAATGAGCAGTTCTTC.